A single sample gave rise to the 7 T cell receptor beta chains below, sequenced in a study of OX40 agonist ivuxolimab in advanced cancers. The table came from immunoSEQ multiplex PCR; TCRdb's copy has only in-frame clones and leaves some out. The data show about 71,000 clones, 65% to 85% seen once. The sample here was CD4+ or CD8+ T cells sorted from blood, taken in a trial of the OX40 agonist ivuxolimab. These receptors all come from an adult with an advanced solid tumor such as melanoma, head and neck, liver or kidney cancer.

The chain combines TRBV6-4 with TRBJ2-1, with no clear D. The CDR3 contains 15 residues. Trimming stripped 7 bases from V and 1 base from J, with 14 bases between. Germline lookup yields CDR1 MRHNA and CDR2 SNTAGT. The CDR3 sequence is CASTMANKSYNEQFF. In nucleotides, the CDR3 is TGTGCCAGCACGATGGCAAACAAGTCCTACAATGAGCAGTTCTTC.

V is TRBV11-3 and J is TRBJ2-3; D unresolved. The length of the CDR3 is 14 residues. The V end was cut by 1 base, the J end by 0 bases, with 5 bases between. The germline gives CDR1 SGHNT, CDR2 YENEEA. The CDR3 is CASSLAYSTDTQYF. CDR3 nucleotides: TGTGCCAGCAGCTTAGCCTACAGCACAGATACGCAGTATTTT.

The gene calls are TRBV19 and TRBJ2-7; D not resolved. Germline-derived CDR1 and CDR2 are LNHDA and SQIVND (reference sequence). The CDR3 loop spans 15 amino acids. Trimming pared 5 bases from V and 3 bases from J, leaving 17 bases between. CDR3 DNA sequence: TGTGCCAGTAGTCGATACCCAAGAAGCGACTACGAGCAGTACTTC. Amino acids: CASSRYPRSDYEQYF.

This clone was seen just once. The chain combines TRBV9 with TRBJ1-2; 8 bases align to TRBD1. V lost 4 bases, J lost 6 bases, and 11 bases stayed unmatched. The CDR3 has 15 residues. The germline CDR1 and CDR2 sequences are SGDLS and YYNGEE. CDR3 region: CASSPRTGSYDGYTF. The CDR3 bases are TGTGCCAGCAGCCCCCGGACAGGGTCTTATGATGGCTACACCTTC.

The chain employs TRBV7-9 and TRBJ2-3; 8 nucleotides line up with TRBD1. The CDR3 runs to 13 residues. With 4 bases clipped from V and 8 bases from J, the junction kept 5 bases outside the gene matches. Germline assignment: CDR1 SEHNR and CDR2 FQNEAQ (reference sequence). This chain's CDR3 is CASSSRTGSTQYF. The CDR3 DNA follows: TGTGCCAGCAGCTCGAGGACAGGGAGTACGCAGTATTTT.

This chain uses TRBV19 with TRBJ1-5; no clear D. The CDR3 has 15 residues. With 6 bases removed from V and 3 bases from J, the gap between germline ends came to 15 bases. Germline V gene lookup returns CDR1 LNHDA and CDR2 SQIVND (reference sequence). CDR3 region: CASSPSGGYNQPQHF. DNA for the CDR3: TGTGCCAGTAGCCCTTCCGGCGGGTACAATCAGCCCCAGCATTTT.

V and J are TRBV28 and TRBJ2-3, with 14 bases that match TRBD2. Germline V lookup: CDR1 MDHEN, CDR2 SYDVKM. With V trimmed by 6 bases and J by 4 bases, 3 bases remained unmatched. This CDR3 is built from 15 residues. The CDR3, as DNA: TGTGCCAGCAGCTCGGGACTAGCGGGGGCAGATACGCAGTATTTT. Encoded protein: CASSSGLAGADTQYF.